The subject of this entry is one TCR beta chain. The antigen is not known. Germline V gene sequence: CDR1 MDHEN, CDR2 SYDVKM. V was shortened by 3 bases and J by 8 bases, with 13 bases between the two germline ends. This CDR3 is built from 14 residues. No patient escaped relapse after autologous stem cell transplantation, and brentuximab vedotin exposure varied. TCRdb keeps only in-frame clones here, not all; method: immunoSEQ multiplex PCR. The sample comprises some 46,000 clones, about 78% of which are singletons, and 20% to 25% rests with the top ten. The sample belongs to a study of PD-1 blockade in classical Hodgkin lymphoma. Notes on the study in general: Complete responders started with a diversity level that resembled newly diagnosed patients at baseline.

The clonotype originates from a human donor with classical Hodgkin lymphoma. Source: peripheral blood mononuclear cells (PBMCs), taken before the second cycle of nivolumab. The gene calls are TRBV28 and TRBJ1-4, with a weak D call TRBD1 (5 bases). As DNA, the CDR3 is TGTGCCAGCAGTTTGAATCGGGGGGAAGAAAAACTGTTTTTT. Protein product: CASSLNRGEEKLFF.